One T cell receptor beta chain is described in this entry. Its target is not known. These data come from a study of T cells in Graves' hyperthyroidism and ophthalmopathy. Notes on the study in general: Blood also contained most expanded thyroid clonotypes above 0.001.

Pregnant or lactating patients were excluded, as were those with uncontrolled infection or other autoimmune disease. Cells are PBMCs isolated from roughly 9.2 ml of fresh blood. Using RNA transcripts as the source, TCR beta CDR3 regions were amplified. Using the HTBI primer set, a first-round RT-PCR was run on the TCR CDR3. MiXCR was run by TCRdb on the multiplex PCR reads, yielding one entry per CDR3 protein. Of about 460,000 distinct CDR3 sequences listed, 20% to 25% were seen once; the top ten hold around 47%. What was sequenced was blood. The sequence came from a woman aged 70-85 years with Graves' ophthalmopathy.

The CDR3 sequence is CASSNDRAETQYF. CDR3 in DNA: TGTGCCAGCAGCAACGACAGGGCTGAGACCCAGTACTTC. The rearrangement uses TRBV11-2 and TRBJ2-5; TRBD1 aligns across 7 bases. There are 13 residues in the CDR3. Germline CDR1 and CDR2: SGHAT and FQNNGV. J gave up 5 bases and V 5 bases, and 5 bases lay outside the gene matches.